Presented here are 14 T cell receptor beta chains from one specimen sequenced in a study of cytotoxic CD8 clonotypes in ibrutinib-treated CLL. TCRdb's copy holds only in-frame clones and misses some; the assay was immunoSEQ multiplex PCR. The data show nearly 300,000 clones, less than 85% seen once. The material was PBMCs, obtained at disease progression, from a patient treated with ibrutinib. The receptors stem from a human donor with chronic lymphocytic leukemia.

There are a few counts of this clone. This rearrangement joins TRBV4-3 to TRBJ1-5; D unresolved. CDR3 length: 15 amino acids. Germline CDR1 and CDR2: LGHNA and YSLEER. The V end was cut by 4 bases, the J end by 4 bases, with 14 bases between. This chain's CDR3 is CASSPRVQSNQPQHF. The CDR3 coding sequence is TGCGCCAGCAGCCCGAGGGTACAGTCGAATCAGCCCCAGCATTTT.

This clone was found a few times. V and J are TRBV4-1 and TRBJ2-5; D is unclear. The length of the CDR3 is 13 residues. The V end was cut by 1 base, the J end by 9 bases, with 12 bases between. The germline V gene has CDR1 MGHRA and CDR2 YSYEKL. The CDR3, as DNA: TGCGCCAGCAGCCAAGCGGCTCGGGCGGCCCAGTACTTC. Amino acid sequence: CASSQAARAAQYF.

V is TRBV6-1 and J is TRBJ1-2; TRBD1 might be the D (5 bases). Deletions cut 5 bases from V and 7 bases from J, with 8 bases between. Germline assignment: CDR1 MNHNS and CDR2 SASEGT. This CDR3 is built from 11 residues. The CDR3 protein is CASSSGTGYTF. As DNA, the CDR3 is TGTGCCAGCAGTTCCGGGACTGGCTACACCTTC.

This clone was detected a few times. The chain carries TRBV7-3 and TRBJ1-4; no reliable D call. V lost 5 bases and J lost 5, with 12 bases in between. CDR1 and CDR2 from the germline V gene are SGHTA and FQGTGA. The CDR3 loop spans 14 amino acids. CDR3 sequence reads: CASSPSAQNEKLFF. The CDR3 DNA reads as TGTGCCAGCAGCCCATCAGCCCAAAATGAAAAACTGTTTTTT.

The CDR3 is CASGLVPGDTQYF. The CDR3, as DNA: TGTGCTAGTGGTTTGGTACCAGGAGATACGCAGTATTTT. The chain has TRBV12-5 and TRBJ2-3, with D unclear. Germline V gene lookup returns CDR1 LGHNT and CDR2 FRNRAP. Trimming stripped 0 bases from V and 5 bases from J, with 6 bases between. This CDR3 contains 13 residues. Using reference TRBV12-5 and TRBJ2-3 for the parts outside the CDR3, the full variable domain is DARVTQTPRHKVTEMGQEVTMRCQPILGHNTVFWYRQTMMQGLELLAYFRNRAPLDDSGMPKDRFSAEMPDATLATLKIQPSEPRDSAVYFCASGLVPGDTQYFGPGTRLTVL.

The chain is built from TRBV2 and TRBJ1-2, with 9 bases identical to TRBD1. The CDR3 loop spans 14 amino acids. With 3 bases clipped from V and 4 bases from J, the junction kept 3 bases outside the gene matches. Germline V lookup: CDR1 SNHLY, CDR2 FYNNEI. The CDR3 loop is CASSEKGQGYGYTF. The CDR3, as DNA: TGTGCCAGCAGTGAGAAGGGACAGGGCTATGGCTACACCTTC.

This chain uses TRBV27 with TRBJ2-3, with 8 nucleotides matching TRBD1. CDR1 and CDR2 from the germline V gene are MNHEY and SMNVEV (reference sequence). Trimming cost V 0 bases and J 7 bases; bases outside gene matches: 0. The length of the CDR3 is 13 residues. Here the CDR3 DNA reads TGTGCCAGCAGTTTATCCAGGGGGCATACGCAGTATTTT. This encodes CASSLSRGHTQYF.

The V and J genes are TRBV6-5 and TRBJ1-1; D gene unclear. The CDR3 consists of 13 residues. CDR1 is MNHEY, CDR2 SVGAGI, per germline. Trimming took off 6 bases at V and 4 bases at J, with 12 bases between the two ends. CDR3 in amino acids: CASRSMQGTEAFF. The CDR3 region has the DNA TGTGCCAGCAGAAGCATGCAAGGCACTGAAGCTTTCTTT.

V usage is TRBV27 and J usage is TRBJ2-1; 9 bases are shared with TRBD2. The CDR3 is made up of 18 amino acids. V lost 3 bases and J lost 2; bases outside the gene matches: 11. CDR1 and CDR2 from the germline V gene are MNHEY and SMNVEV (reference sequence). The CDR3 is CASSLFLAGGPPYNEQFF. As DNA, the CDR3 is TGTGCCAGCAGTTTGTTTCTGGCGGGAGGGCCCCCCTACAATGAGCAGTTCTTC.

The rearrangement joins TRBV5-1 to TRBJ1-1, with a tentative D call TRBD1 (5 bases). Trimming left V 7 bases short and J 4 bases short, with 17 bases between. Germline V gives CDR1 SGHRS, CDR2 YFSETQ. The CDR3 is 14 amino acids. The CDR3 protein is CASGTAFWGTEAFF. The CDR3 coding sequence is TGCGCCAGCGGGACGGCCTTTTGGGGCACTGAAGCTTTCTTT.

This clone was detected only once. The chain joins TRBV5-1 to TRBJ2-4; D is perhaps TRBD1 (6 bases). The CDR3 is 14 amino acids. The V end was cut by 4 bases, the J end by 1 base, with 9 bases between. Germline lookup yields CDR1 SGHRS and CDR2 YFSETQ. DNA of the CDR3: TGCGCCAGCAGCCTTACAGGGGCCAAAAACATTCAGTACTTC. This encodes CASSLTGAKNIQYF.

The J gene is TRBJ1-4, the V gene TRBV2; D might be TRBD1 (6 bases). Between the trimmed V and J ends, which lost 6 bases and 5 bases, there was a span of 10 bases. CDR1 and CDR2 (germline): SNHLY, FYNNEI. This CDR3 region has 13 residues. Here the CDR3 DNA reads TGTGCCAGCAGCGGGACACTGAATGAAAAACTGTTTTTT. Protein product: CASSGTLNEKLFF. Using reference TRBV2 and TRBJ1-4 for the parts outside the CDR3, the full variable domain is EPEVTQTPSHQVTQMGQEVILRCVPISNHLYFYWYRQILGQKVEFLVSFYNNEISEKSEIFDDQFSVERPDGSNFTLKIRSTKLEDSAMYFCASSGTLNEKLFFGSGTQLSVL.

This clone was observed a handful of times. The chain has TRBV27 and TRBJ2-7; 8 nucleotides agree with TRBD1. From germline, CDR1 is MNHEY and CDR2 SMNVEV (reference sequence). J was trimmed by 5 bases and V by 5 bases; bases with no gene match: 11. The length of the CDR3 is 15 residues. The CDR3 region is CASSTQGVLFDEQYF. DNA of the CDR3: TGTGCCAGCAGTACACAGGGGGTTCTTTTTGACGAGCAGTACTTC.

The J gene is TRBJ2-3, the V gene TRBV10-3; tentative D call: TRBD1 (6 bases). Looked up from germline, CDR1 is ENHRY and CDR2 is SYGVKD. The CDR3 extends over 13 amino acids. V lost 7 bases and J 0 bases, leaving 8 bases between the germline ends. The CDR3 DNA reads TGTGCCATCACGGACAGCAGCACAGATACGCAGTATTTT. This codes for CAITDSSTDTQYF.